Below, 30 T cell receptor beta chains from the same sample are listed, as sequenced in a study of shared clonotypes between healthy human individuals. Measured with immunoSEQ multiplex PCR; TCRdb has only the in-frame clones, and not every one. Of around 510,000 clones listed, about 96% are singletons. The sample was naive CD4+ T cells sorted from blood. Regarding subset: CD45RA+ positively selected. The receptors originated from a woman aged 30 to 39 in good health.

The J gene is TRBJ2-2, the V gene TRBV7-9, with TRBD1 as a possible D gene (6 bases). CDR1 and CDR2 from the germline V gene are SEHNR and FQNEAQ (reference sequence). Trimming removed 5 bases from V and 6 bases from J, with 10 bases in between. CDR3 length: 13 residues. CDR3 nucleotide sequence: TGTGCCAGCAGCCTAACAGGGTCCGGGGAGCTGTTTTTT. Residues: CASSLTGSGELFF.

The V gene is TRBV28, the J gene TRBJ2-2, with D tentatively TRBD2 (5 bases). V dropped 3 bases and J dropped 7 bases, with 21 bases sitting between them. The CDR3 totals 17 residues. CDR1 is MDHEN and CDR2 is SYDVKM in the germline V gene. For the CDR3, the DNA is TGTGCCAGCAGTTTCTTTTCGGACTCTACAACGTACGGGGAGCTGTTTTTT. Translating gives CASSFFSDSTTYGELFF.

CDR3 in amino acids: CATSRRTTGTPYEQYF. The CDR3 DNA reads TGTGCCACCAGCCGACGAACCACAGGGACCCCCTACGAGCAGTACTTC. The chain links TRBV15 to TRBJ2-7, with D possibly matching TRBD1 (6 bases). The ends were cut back, 5 bases at V and 2 bases at J, with 19 bases in the middle. The germline gives CDR1 LNHNV, CDR2 YYDKDF (reference sequence). The CDR3 contains 16 residues.

V is TRBV25-1 and J is TRBJ1-6, with D possibly matching TRBD1 (6 bases). Germline CDR1 MGHDK, CDR2 SYGVNS. The CDR3 spans 13 residues. The V and J ends lost 6 bases and 9 bases respectively, with 12 bases between them. The CDR3 spells CASRQGPISPLHF. The CDR3 DNA sequence: TGTGCCAGCAGGCAGGGGCCTATTTCACCCCTCCACTTT.

V is TRBV10-3 and J is TRBJ1-2, with D perhaps matching TRBD1 (5 bases). The CDR3 has 16 residues. Germline lookup yields CDR1 ENHRY and CDR2 SYGVKD. V lost 6 bases and J lost 5, with 22 bases in between. The CDR3 coding sequence is TGTGCCATCAGGGGGACTCACGGAGGAAAGGAGTATGGCTACACCTTC. This sequence encodes CAIRGTHGGKEYGYTF.

V is TRBV9 and J is TRBJ2-7; perhaps TRBD1 as D (5 bases). CDR3 length: 14 residues. The germline V and J ends were trimmed by 0 bases and 2 bases, with 9 bases remaining between them. The V gene's germline CDR1 is SGDLS and CDR2 YYNGEE. CDR3 in DNA: TGTGCCAGCAGCGTAGTAGGGGAACCCTACGAGCAGTACTTC. This sequence encodes CASSVVGEPYEQYF. Full variable domain (outside the CDR3, taken from reference TRBV9 and TRBJ2-7): DSGVTQTPKHLITATGQRVTLRCSPRSGDLSVYWYQQSLDQGLQFLIQYYNGEERAKGNILERFSAQQFPDLHSELNLSSLELGDSALYFCASSVVGEPYEQYFGPGTRLTVT.

The CDR3 sequence is CARVTTATNEKLFF. CDR3 sequence (DNA): TGTGCCAGGGTTACCACCGCAACTAATGAAAAACTGTTTTTT. The chain has TRBV27 and TRBJ1-4, with D unresolved. V was shortened by 9 bases and J by 0 bases, with 11 bases between the two germline ends. The V gene's germline CDR1 is MNHEY and CDR2 SMNVEV (reference sequence). The CDR3 spans 14 residues.

J is TRBJ2-3 and V is TRBV4-2; TRBD2 aligns across 9 bases. Germline V gene data show CDR1 as LGHNA and CDR2 as YNFKEQ. The CDR3 length is 16 residues. With V trimmed by 0 bases and J by 5 bases, 6 bases remained unmatched. The CDR3 reads CASSQEGSGGGDTQYF. The DNA of the CDR3 is TGTGCCAGCAGCCAAGAAGGTAGCGGGGGAGGAGATACGCAGTATTTT.

The rearrangement links TRBV30 to TRBJ2-7, with 12 bases identical to TRBD2. V shed 3 bases and J 7 bases; nucleotides not matched to a gene: 16. The CDR3 loop spans 17 amino acids. CDR1 is GTSNPN, CDR2 SVGIG, per germline (reference sequence). CDR3 in amino acids: CAWSRDRSGLAGTEQYF. The CDR3 nucleotides read TGTGCCTGGAGCAGAGACCGATCTGGACTAGCGGGGACTGAGCAGTACTTC.

This chain joins TRBV5-1 and TRBJ2-7; 8 positions match TRBD1. The CDR3 has 17 amino acids. With 0 bases clipped from V and 5 bases from J, the junction kept 13 bases outside the gene matches. Germline lookup yields CDR1 SGHRS and CDR2 YFSETQ. The CDR3 here is CASSLGTTTGVLNEQYF. The CDR3 bases are TGCGCCAGCAGCTTGGGAACGACGACAGGGGTATTGAACGAGCAGTACTTC.

The V and J genes are TRBV19 and TRBJ1-1; 8 bases line up with TRBD1. This CDR3 comprises 14 residues. J lost 3 bases, V lost 4 bases, and 4 bases had no gene match. Looked up from germline, CDR1 is LNHDA and CDR2 is SQIVND (reference sequence). In nucleotides, the CDR3 is TGTGCCAGTAGTAGGGACAGGAGGCACACTGAAGCTTTCTTT. Amino acid sequence: CASSRDRRHTEAFF.

The V and J genes are TRBV7-8 and TRBJ1-1; D is possibly TRBD1 (5 bases). Germline lookup yields CDR1 SGHVS and CDR2 FQNEAQ. This CDR3 has 13 amino acids. With 5 bases removed from V and 1 base from J, the gap between germline ends came to 8 bases. This CDR3 reads CASSATANTEAFF. For the CDR3, the DNA is TGTGCCAGCAGCGCGACAGCGAACACTGAAGCTTTCTTT.

This chain uses TRBV27 with TRBJ1-2, with 8 bases fitting TRBD1. The germline gives CDR1 MNHEY, CDR2 SMNVEV (reference sequence). The CDR3 has 14 residues. V trimming: 3 bases; J trimming: 7 bases; junction bases outside the gene matches: 7. In nucleotides, the CDR3 is TGTGCCAGCAGTTTTCGGAAGCAGGGGGCTGGCTACACCTTC. It codes for CASSFRKQGAGYTF.

V is TRBV11-3 and J is TRBJ2-1, with D possibly matching TRBD2 (5 bases). The CDR3 is made up of 14 amino acids. Trimming took 5 bases from V and 7 from J, leaving 15 bases between them. Germline V gene data show CDR1 as SGHNT and CDR2 as YENEEA. The CDR3 nucleotides read TGTGCCAGCAGCCAGTGGGCGGGCTTGAATGAGCAGTTCTTC. Translating it yields CASSQWAGLNEQFF.

The chain links TRBV14 to TRBJ2-2, with 9 bases lining up with TRBD2. The germline CDR1 and CDR2 sequences are SGHDN and FVKESK. The CDR3 length is 18 residues. Trimming took 0 bases from V and 1 from J; bases not matched to a gene: 6. Here the CDR3 reads CASSQESLAGLNTGELFF. CDR3 DNA: TGTGCCAGCAGCCAAGAGTCGCTAGCGGGACTGAACACCGGGGAGCTGTTTTTT.

This rearrangement joins TRBV29-1 to TRBJ2-5; D is unclear. V lost 4 bases to trimming and J lost 3 bases, with 12 bases between them. The CDR3 loop spans 13 amino acids. CDR1 is SQVTM and CDR2 is ANQGSEA in the germline V gene. CDR3 nucleotides: TGCAGCGTTGTGGGCCCAGGAGAAGAGACCCAGTACTTC. It codes for CSVVGPGEETQYF.

The chain couples TRBV5-1 to TRBJ2-1, with a tentative D call TRBD1 (6 bases). Germline V gene sequence: CDR1 SGHRS, CDR2 YFSETQ. This CDR3 has 17 amino acids. Trimming took off 0 bases at V and 0 bases at J, with 13 bases between the two ends. This chain's CDR3 is CASSLGGTKSSYNEQFF. The CDR3 bases are TGCGCCAGCAGCTTGGGTGGGACAAAAAGCTCCTACAATGAGCAGTTCTTC.

The rearrangement links TRBV5-1 to TRBJ1-1, with D hard to call. The V end was cut by 0 bases, the J end by 4 bases, with 13 bases between. The CDR3 runs 15 residues. Germline CDR1 reads SGHRS; CDR2 reads YFSETQ. The CDR3 sequence is CASSLAGQTGTEAFF. CDR3 bases: TGCGCCAGCAGCTTGGCCGGGCAGACGGGCACTGAAGCTTTCTTT.

The V gene is TRBV29-1, the J gene TRBJ2-5, with 9 bases lining up with TRBD1. Trimming removed 3 bases from V and 4 bases from J; junction bases left unmatched: 6. The germline V gene encodes CDR1 SQVTM and CDR2 ANQGSEA. The CDR3 has 14 residues. CDR3 sequence: CSVDPGTGIETQYF. The CDR3 nucleotides read TGCAGCGTTGACCCCGGGACAGGGATAGAGACCCAGTACTTC. Variable domain in full (rest from reference TRBV29-1 and TRBJ2-5): SAVISQKPSRDICQRGTSLTIQCQVDSQVTMMFWYRQQPGQSLTLIATANQGSEATYESGFVIDKFPISRPNLTFSTLTVSNMSPEDSSIYLCSVDPGTGIETQYFGPGTRLLVL.

The rearrangement joins TRBV11-1 to TRBJ2-3; D gene ambiguous. The V and J ends lost 6 bases and 0 bases respectively, with 10 bases between them. This CDR3 has 14 amino acids. Germline loops: CDR1 SGHAT, CDR2 FQDESV (reference sequence). CDR3 DNA: TGTGCCAGCAGGGATCGGCTCAGCACAGATACGCAGTATTTT. It translates to CASRDRLSTDTQYF.

The chain links TRBV27 to TRBJ2-5, with TRBD2 matching over 10 bases. The V and J ends lost 6 bases and 5 bases, in that order; junction bases with no gene match: 3. In germline, CDR1 is MNHEY, CDR2 SMNVEV (reference sequence). The CDR3 has 13 amino acids. The CDR3 nucleotides are TGTGCCAGCAGGCCAGCGGGAGGGGAGACCCAGTACTTC. It specifies CASRPAGGETQYF.

The rearrangement uses TRBV6-1 and TRBJ1-1, with D possibly matching TRBD1 (5 bases). Between the trimmed V and J ends, which lost 3 bases and 11 bases, there was a span of 10 bases. Germline assignment: CDR1 MNHNS and CDR2 SASEGT. This CDR3 contains 11 residues. CDR3 sequence (DNA): TGTGCCAGCAGTGATGTGGGGGACGCTTTCTTT. This codes for CASSDVGDAFF.

The chain links TRBV15 to TRBJ1-5, with 9 bases identical to TRBD1. The V gene end was trimmed by 3 bases and the J gene end by 5 bases; junction bases not matched to a gene: 5. Germline loops: CDR1 LNHNV, CDR2 YYDKDF (reference sequence). CDR3 length equals 15 residues. For the CDR3, the DNA is TGTGCCACCAGCAGGGAACAGGGGGCACATCAGCCCCAGCATTTT. Its protein is CATSREQGAHQPQHF.

V is TRBV2 and J is TRBJ1-2; D unclear. The length of the CDR3 is 13 residues. Germline V lookup: CDR1 SNHLY, CDR2 FYNNEI. V shed 6 bases and J shed 1 base, with 9 bases lying between them. CDR3 region: CASSVSDNYGYTF. In nucleotides, the CDR3 is TGTGCCAGCAGCGTATCAGATAACTATGGCTACACCTTC.

The V and J genes are TRBV27 and TRBJ2-1, with D possibly being TRBD1 (5 bases). The CDR3 is 13 residues long. V was pared by 7 bases and J by 15 bases, with 22 bases between. Germline V gene lookup returns CDR1 MNHEY and CDR2 SMNVEV (reference sequence). The CDR3 loop is CASKENQLRALFF. DNA for the CDR3: TGTGCCAGCAAAGAAAACCAGCTCAGGGCTTTGTTCTTC.

The rearrangement joins TRBV27 to TRBJ2-5, with D possibly matching TRBD2 (6 bases). Germline-derived CDR1 and CDR2 are MNHEY and SMNVEV (reference sequence). Trimming took 6 bases from V and 5 from J, leaving 10 bases between them. The CDR3 sequence is 12 residues long. CDR3 nucleotide sequence: TGTGCCAGCAGGGACCGGGGGGAGACCCAGTACTTC. Protein product: CASRDRGETQYF.

This clone appeared once. For the CDR3, the DNA is TGTGCCGGAAAAAGAGCGGGGAATGAGCAGTTCTTC. Translating gives CAGKRAGNEQFF. The chain carries TRBV11-3 and TRBJ2-1, with 7 bases identical to TRBD2. After removal of 11 bases from V and 7 bases from J, the junction contained 8 bases not matched to a gene. The CDR3 has 12 residues. The germline CDR1 and CDR2 sequences are SGHNT and YENEEA. The complete variable domain, with remaining parts taken from reference TRBV11-3 and TRBJ2-1, reads EAGVVQSPRYKIIEKKQPVAFWCNPISGHNTLYWYLQNLGQGPELLIRYENEEAVDDSQLPKDRFSAERLKGVDSTLKIQPAELGDSAVYLCAGKRAGNEQFFGPGTRLTVL.

V gene TRBV30 combines with J gene TRBJ1-6, with D unclear. Per the germline V gene, CDR1 is GTSNPN and CDR2 is SVGIG (reference sequence). The CDR3 is 13 residues long. Trimming left V 0 bases short and J 7 bases short, with 7 bases between. The CDR3 region is CAWSVIPNSPLHF. The CDR3 DNA reads as TGTGCCTGGAGTGTGATTCCCAATTCACCCCTCCACTTT.

The chain uses TRBV5-1 and TRBJ1-1; D gene ambiguous. V was clipped by 0 bases and J by 7 bases, with 10 bases between them. The CDR3 totals 13 residues. Germline V gives CDR1 SGHRS, CDR2 YFSETQ. The DNA for the CDR3 is TGCGCCAGCAGCTTGGGAGGACGGAATGAAGCTTTCTTT. This translates into CASSLGGRNEAFF. The full variable domain, in which reference TRBV5-1 and TRBJ1-1 provide the parts outside the CDR3, is KAGVTQTPRYLIKTRGQQVTLSCSPISGHRSVSWYQQTPGQGLQFLFEYFSETQRNKGNFPGRFSGRQFSNSRSEMNVSTLELGDSALYLCASSLGGRNEAFFGQGTRLTVV.

This clone appeared once. Here the CDR3 DNA reads TGTGCCAGCAGCGGCGGGACTAGCGGGATGGAGACCCAGTACTTC. Its protein product is CASSGGTSGMETQYF. This chain uses TRBV9 with TRBJ2-5; 13 bases map to TRBD2. CDR3 length: 15 residues. V gave up 3 bases and J gave up 5 bases; unmatched junction bases: 4. Germline V lookup: CDR1 SGDLS, CDR2 YYNGEE.